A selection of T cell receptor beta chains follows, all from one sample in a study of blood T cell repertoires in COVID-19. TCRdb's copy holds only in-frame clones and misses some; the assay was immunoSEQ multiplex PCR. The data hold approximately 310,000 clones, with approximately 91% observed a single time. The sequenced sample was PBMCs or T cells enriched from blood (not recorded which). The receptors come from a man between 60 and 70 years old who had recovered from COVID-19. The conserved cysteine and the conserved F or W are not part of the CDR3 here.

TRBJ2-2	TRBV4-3	ASSQEVSRALNTGELF
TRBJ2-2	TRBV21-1	ASSRARDRSNTGELF
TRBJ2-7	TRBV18	ASSPPISESPIYEQY
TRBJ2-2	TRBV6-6	ASSPFGLAGNTGELF
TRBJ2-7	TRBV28	ASWGGSGRPWEQY
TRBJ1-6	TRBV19	ASSPYRTSYNSPLH
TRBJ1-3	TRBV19	ASSMTTTPSGNTIY
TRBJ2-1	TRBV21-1	AHRQERTRVANEQF
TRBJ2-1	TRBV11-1	ASSYVRYNEQF
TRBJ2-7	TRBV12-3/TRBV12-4	ASSFIGTVEQY
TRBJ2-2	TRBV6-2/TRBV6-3	ASSDNRGTSGRASNTGELF
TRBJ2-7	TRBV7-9	ASSDRDRFYEQY
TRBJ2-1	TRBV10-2	ASSDSGEQF
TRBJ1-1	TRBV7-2	ASSPSRGGNTEAF
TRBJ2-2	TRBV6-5	ASIEQPNTGELF
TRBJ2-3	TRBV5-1	ASSLGEPRTDTQY
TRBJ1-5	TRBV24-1	ATSDTHRGSNQPQH
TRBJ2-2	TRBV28	ASSPAGANTGELF
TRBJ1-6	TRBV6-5	ASSYGQGGSPLH
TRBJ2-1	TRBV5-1	ASSLERVIRNEQF
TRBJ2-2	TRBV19	ASSVGQGYTGELF
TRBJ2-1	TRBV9	ASADGTYDPYNEQF
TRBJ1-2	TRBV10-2	ASSLIGQGRYGYT
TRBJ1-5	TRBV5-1	ASSGGPRGVGQPQH
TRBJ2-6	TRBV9	ASSPEGPSVNSGANVLT
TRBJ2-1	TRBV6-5	ASSPYPASDNEQF
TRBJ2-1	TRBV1	TSRGLAAYNEQF
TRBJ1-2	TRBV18	ASSWGLGDRDYGYT
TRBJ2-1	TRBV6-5	ASSYSAGESYNEQF
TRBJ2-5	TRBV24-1	ATSDFRDRVQETQY
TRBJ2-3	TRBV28	ASSLYGQGEDTQY
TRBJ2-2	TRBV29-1	SVRDRGELF
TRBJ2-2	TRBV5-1	ASADQGASGELF
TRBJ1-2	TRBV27	ASSSRQGAYGYT
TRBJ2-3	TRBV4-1	ASSPIGGRSDTQY
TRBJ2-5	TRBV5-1	ASSLKIGEETQY
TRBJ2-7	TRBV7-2	ASSLSRDWVREQY
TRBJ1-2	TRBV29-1	SVAPGTGSGYT
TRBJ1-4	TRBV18	ASSRSDSNEKLF
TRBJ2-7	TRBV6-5	ASTRTWPSYEQY
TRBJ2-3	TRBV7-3	ASSFGTSPSGDTQY
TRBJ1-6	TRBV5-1	ASSLVRNNSPLH
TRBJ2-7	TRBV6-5	ASSYSHGVEQY
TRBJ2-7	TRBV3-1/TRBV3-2	ASSQAAGTYEQY
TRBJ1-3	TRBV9	ASSHTGSSGNTIY
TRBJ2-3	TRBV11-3	ASSLGTGLNTDTQY
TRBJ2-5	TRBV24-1	ATSDPGLAETQY
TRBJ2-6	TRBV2	ASGRGPSGANVLT
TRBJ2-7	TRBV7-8	ASSLAAAGLYEQY
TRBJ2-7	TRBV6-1	ASSDRSWVHEQY
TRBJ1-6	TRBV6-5	ASRFINSPLH
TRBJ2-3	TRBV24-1	ATSDGGRGTDTQY
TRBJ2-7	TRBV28	ASGRTSGPEGEQY
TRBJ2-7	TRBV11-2	ASSLSGLAGVGYEQY
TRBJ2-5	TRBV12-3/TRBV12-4	ASSLTGEETQY
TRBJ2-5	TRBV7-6	ASSLGLQETQY
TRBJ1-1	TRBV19	ASSIKEANTEAF